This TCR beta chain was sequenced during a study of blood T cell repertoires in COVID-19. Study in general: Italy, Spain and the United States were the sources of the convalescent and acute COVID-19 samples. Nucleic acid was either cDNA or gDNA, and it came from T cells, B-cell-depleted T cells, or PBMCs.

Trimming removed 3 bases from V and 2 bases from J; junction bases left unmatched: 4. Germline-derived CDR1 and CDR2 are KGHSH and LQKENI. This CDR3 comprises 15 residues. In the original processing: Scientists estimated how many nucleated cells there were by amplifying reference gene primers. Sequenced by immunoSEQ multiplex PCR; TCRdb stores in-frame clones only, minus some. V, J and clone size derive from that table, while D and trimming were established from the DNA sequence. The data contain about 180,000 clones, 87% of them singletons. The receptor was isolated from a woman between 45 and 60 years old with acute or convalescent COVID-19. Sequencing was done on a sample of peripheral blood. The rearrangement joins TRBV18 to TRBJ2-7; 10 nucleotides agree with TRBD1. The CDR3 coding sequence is TGTGCCAGCTCACCGACAGGGGGCGTGACCTACGAGCAGTACTTC. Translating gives CASSPTGGVTYEQYF.